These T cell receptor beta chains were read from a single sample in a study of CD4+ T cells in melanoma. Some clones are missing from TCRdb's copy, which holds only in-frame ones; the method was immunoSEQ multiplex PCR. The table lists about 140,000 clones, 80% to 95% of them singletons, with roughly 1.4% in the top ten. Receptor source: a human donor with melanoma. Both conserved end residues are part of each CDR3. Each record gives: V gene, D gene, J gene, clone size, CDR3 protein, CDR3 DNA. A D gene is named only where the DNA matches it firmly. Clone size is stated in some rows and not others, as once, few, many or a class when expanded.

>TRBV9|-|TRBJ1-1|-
CASSARSPAEAFF
TGTGCCAGCAGCGCCCGATCCCCAGCTGAAGCTTTCTTT
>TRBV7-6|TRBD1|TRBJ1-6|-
CASSLGPGGSSPLHF
TGTGCCAGCAGCTTAGGGCCAGGGGGATCTTCACCCCTCCACTTT
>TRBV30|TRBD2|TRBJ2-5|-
CAWMGGNGETQYF
TGTGCCTGGATGGGGGGGAACGGTGAGACCCAGTACTTC
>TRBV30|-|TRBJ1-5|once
CAWEGGGNQPQHF
TGTGCCTGGGAAGGGGGAGGCAATCAGCCCCAGCATTTT
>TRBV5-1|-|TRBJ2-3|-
CASSLANPTDTQYF
TGCGCCAGCAGCTTGGCCAACCCCACAGATACGCAGTATTTT
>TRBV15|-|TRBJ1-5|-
CATSRGGANNQPQHF
TGTGCCACCAGCAGAGGAGGGGCCAACAATCAGCCCCAGCATTTT
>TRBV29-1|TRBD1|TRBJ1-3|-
CSVGQGLNTIYF
TGCAGCGTGGGACAGGGGCTAAACACCATATATTTT
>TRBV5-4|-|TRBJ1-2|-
CASSFAGGANYGYTF
TGTGCCAGCAGCTTCGCTGGGGGCGCGAACTATGGCTACACCTTC
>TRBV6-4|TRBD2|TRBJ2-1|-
CASSLTSGVYEQFF
TGTGCCAGCAGCTTGACTAGCGGGGTTTATGAGCAGTTCTTC
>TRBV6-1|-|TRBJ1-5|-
CASSDPFRSGGPQHF
TGTGCCAGCAGTGACCCCTTCCGGTCGGGGGGGCCCCAGCATTTT
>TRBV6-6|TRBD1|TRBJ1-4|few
CASSPTDRTNEKLFF
TGTGCCAGCAGTCCGACGGACAGGACTAATGAAAAACTGTTTTTT
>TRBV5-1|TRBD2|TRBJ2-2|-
CASSLVGGSTGELFF
TGCGCCAGCAGCTTGGTCGGGGGGAGCACCGGGGAGCTGTTTTTT
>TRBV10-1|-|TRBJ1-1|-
CASSDTGHTEAFF
TGCGCCAGCAGCGACACAGGGCACACTGAAGCTTTCTTT
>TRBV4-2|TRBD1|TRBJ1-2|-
CASSSLSRGGNYGYTF
TGTGCCAGCAGCTCCCTGTCCAGGGGGGGCAACTATGGCTACACCTTC
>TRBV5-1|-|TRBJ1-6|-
CASSSTPLGDSPLHF
TGCGCCAGCAGCTCTACCCCGTTAGGGGATTCACCCCTCCACTTT
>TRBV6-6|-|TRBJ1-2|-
CASSYGGDYGYTF
TGTGCCAGCAGTTACGGGGGCGACTATGGCTACACCTTC
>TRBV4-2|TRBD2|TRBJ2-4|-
CASSQEGTSSKNIQYF
TGTGCCAGCAGCCAAGAAGGGACTAGTTCCAAAAACATTCAGTACTTC
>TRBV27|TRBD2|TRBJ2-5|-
CASSLGTSAGWKETQYF
TGTGCCAGCAGCCTTGGGACTAGCGCCGGTTGGAAAGAGACCCAGTACTTC
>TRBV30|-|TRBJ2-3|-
CAWSGGGTDTQYF
TGTGCCTGGAGTGGGGGCGGGACAGATACGCAGTATTTT
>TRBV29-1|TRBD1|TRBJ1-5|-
CSVSAGGQPQHF
TGCAGCGTCTCGGCAGGGGGACAGCCCCAGCATTTT
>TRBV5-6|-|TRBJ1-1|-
CASSLSGDTEAFF
TGTGCCAGCAGCTTGTCGGGGGACACTGAAGCTTTCTTT
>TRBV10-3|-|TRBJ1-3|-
CAISDTGRSGNTIYF
TGTGCCATCAGTGATACAGGGAGATCTGGAAACACCATATATTTT